Included here is one T cell receptor (beta chain) sequence, with context. Sequencing used immunoSEQ multiplex PCR; TCRdb keeps in-frame clones, though not all of them. The sample includes roughly 64,000 clones, around 88% seen only once; the top ten take around 5%. Trimming at V came to 7 bases and at J to 3 bases, leaving 7 bases not matched to a gene. Per germline, CDR1 SGHNT and CDR2 YYREEE (reference sequence). The CDR3 runs 13 residues. This specimen belongs to a study of technical replicates of blood from several donors. This chain connects TRBV5-4 to TRBJ2-7; TRBD1 matches at 7 bases. This receptor was obtained from a human donor in good health. Some clones in this sample may be carry-over from other donors' samples. Sequencing was done on a sample of PBMCs. The CDR3 coding sequence is TGTGCCAGCCGCAAGACAGGGAGCTACGAGCAGTACTTC. It yields the protein CASRKTGSYEQYF.